A single sample is the source of the 20 T cell receptor beta chains below, sequenced in a study of CD8 T cells in ankylosing spondylitis. MiXCR was run by TCRdb on the 5' RACE reads, yielding one entry per CDR3 protein. The sample has 250,000 to 300,000 distinct CDR3 sequences; 15% to 20% are singletons. The sequenced sample consisted of blood, either unsorted or a sorted T cell fraction (not recorded which). These receptor sequences come from a male donor with ankylosing spondylitis or in good health (not recorded which).

This clonotype was counted a few times. The J gene is TRBJ2-5, the V gene TRBV6-1; D not certain. Germline CDR1 and CDR2: MNHNS and SASEGT. This CDR3 is built from 15 residues. Trimming left V 5 bases short and J 7 bases short, with 20 bases between. CDR3 coding DNA: TGTGCCAGCAGTCCAAGGGCAGCTCGAGGCGGGACCCAGTACTTC. It codes for CASSPRAARGGTQYF.

In its sample, this clonotype was seen a few times. The rearrangement uses TRBV12-3 or TRBV12-4 and TRBJ2-5, with D unclear. The CDR3 totals 16 residues. Between the trimmed V and J ends, which lost 5 bases and 3 bases, there was a span of 19 bases. The CDR3 DNA reads TGTGCCAGCAGTGCCCTCCGAGTCAGCGATGAAGAGACCCAGTACTTC. Translated: CASSALRVSDEETQYF.

Only one count was recorded for this clonotype. The chain couples TRBV6-5 to TRBJ2-2; D is possibly TRBD1 (6 bases). Germline V gene lookup returns CDR1 MNHEY and CDR2 SVGAGI. The CDR3 covers 16 residues. V was clipped by 2 bases and J by 5 bases, with 15 bases between them. This CDR3 is CASSYTGTILTGELFF. CDR3 bases: TGTGCCAGCAGTTACACCGGGACAATTTTAACCGGGGAGCTGTTTTTT.

This clonotype was counted between two and nine times. This chain connects TRBV6-5 to TRBJ1-1; TRBD1 matches at 9 bases. The V gene end was trimmed by 5 bases and the J gene end by 5 bases; junction bases not matched to a gene: 9. This CDR3 is 15 amino acids long. Per germline, CDR1 MNHEY and CDR2 SVGAGI. The CDR3 protein is CASSNRGLAGTEAFF. The DNA of the CDR3 is TGTGCCAGCAGTAACAGGGGGCTGGCTGGGACTGAAGCTTTCTTT.

A few counts support this clonotype. V usage is TRBV5-1 and J usage is TRBJ2-3, with D unresolved. CDR1 is SGHRS and CDR2 is YFSETQ in the germline V gene. This CDR3 is built from 14 residues. Trimming took 0 bases from V and 0 from J, leaving 5 bases between them. The CDR3 DNA follows: TGCGCCAGCAGCTTGGACCAGAGCACAGATACGCAGTATTTT. Translated: CASSLDQSTDTQYF.

In this sample, this clonotype turned up many times. The chain has TRBV9 and TRBJ2-2; 8 nucleotides match TRBD2. With V trimmed by 2 bases and J by 6 bases, 6 bases remained unmatched. Germline loops: CDR1 SGDLS, CDR2 YYNGEE. The CDR3 loop spans 15 amino acids. CDR3 sequence: CASSVRGGTPGELFF. CDR3 DNA sequence: TGTGCCAGCAGCGTCCGGGGGGGCACCCCCGGGGAGCTGTTTTTT.

This clonotype was detected only a few times. The rearrangement links TRBV12-3 or TRBV12-4 to TRBJ2-1; 7 bases line up with TRBD2. V lost 6 bases, J lost 9 bases, and 14 bases stayed unmatched. The CDR3 loop spans 15 amino acids. CDR3 amino acids: CASRYKTGPSGEQFF. The CDR3, as DNA: TGTGCCAGCAGATACAAGACGGGACCTAGCGGTGAGCAGTTCTTC.

This clonotype was detected only a few times. V and J are TRBV6-1 and TRBJ2-3; 7 nucleotides align to TRBD1. Germline values: CDR1 MNHNS, CDR2 SASEGT. The CDR3 loop spans 15 amino acids. The trim removed 8 bases at V and 6 bases at J, leaving 14 bases unmatched. CDR3 sequence: CASRQGLHVLDTQYF. The DNA for the CDR3 is TGTGCCAGCCGACAGGGTCTCCACGTCCTTGATACGCAGTATTTT.

This clonotype was observed a handful of times. The J gene is TRBJ2-3, the V gene TRBV5-1, with 10 bases aligning to TRBD1. This CDR3 spans 16 amino acids. Germline V gives CDR1 SGHRS, CDR2 YFSETQ. The V segment lost 0 bases and the J segment 4 bases; nucleotides outside the gene matches: 5. For the CDR3, the DNA is TGCGCCAGCAGCTTGGCGGGACAGGGGAGCGCAGATACGCAGTATTTT. Its protein is CASSLAGQGSADTQYF. The full variable domain, with the rest looked up from reference TRBV5-1 and TRBJ2-3, is KAGVTQTPRYLIKTRGQQVTLSCSPISGHRSVSWYQQTPGQGLQFLFEYFSETQRNKGNFPGRFSGRQFSNSRSEMNVSTLELGDSALYLCASSLAGQGSADTQYFGPGTRLTVL.

The rearrangement joins TRBV2 to TRBJ2-7; TRBD1 matches at 8 bases. Germline CDR1 reads SNHLY; CDR2 reads FYNNEI. The CDR3 loop spans 14 amino acids. Trimming at V came to 3 bases and at J to 4 bases, leaving 5 bases not matched to a gene. CDR3 nucleotides: TGTGCCAGCAGTGATTCGCAGGGGGCATACGAGCAGTACGTC. Its protein is CASSDSQGAYEQYV.

This clonotype was counted between two and nine times. V usage is TRBV12-3 or TRBV12-4 and J usage is TRBJ2-1; D call uncertain. The CDR3 spans 10 residues. Trimming stripped 8 bases from V and 7 bases from J, with 6 bases between. The CDR3: CASLKNEQFF. DNA for the CDR3: TGTGCCAGCCTCAAGAATGAGCAGTTCTTC.

This clonotype came up a few times. The DNA for the CDR3 is TGTGCCAGCAGTTTAAAGCCATTAAACACCGGGGAGCTGTTTTTT. Amino acids: CASSLKPLNTGELFF. V gene TRBV28 combines with J gene TRBJ2-2; D remains unclear. The CDR3 is made up of 15 amino acids. The germline V gene encodes CDR1 MDHEN and CDR2 SYDVKM. The ends were cut back, 2 bases at V and 2 bases at J, with 9 bases in the middle.

This clonotype was found a few times. The chain is built from TRBV10-3 and TRBJ1-5, with TRBD1 as a possible D gene (6 bases). The CDR3 covers 17 residues. Germline-derived CDR1 and CDR2 are ENHRY and SYGVKD. Trimming took 3 bases from V and 6 from J, leaving 21 bases between them. The CDR3 region has the DNA TGTGCCATCAGTGAATATGTGGTTGGGGGCTCAGGTCAGCCCCAGCATTTT. Translation: CAISEYVVGGSGQPQHF.

This clonotype was detected a few times. J is TRBJ2-5 and V is TRBV6-5; D is uncertain. With 5 bases removed from V and 5 bases from J, the gap between germline ends came to 18 bases. CDR1 is MNHEY, CDR2 SVGAGI, per germline. This CDR3 region has 15 residues. The CDR3 here is CASSPSGMTGETQYF. The DNA of the CDR3 is TGTGCCAGCAGTCCCTCGGGCATGACCGGGGAGACCCAGTACTTC.

This chain uses TRBV28 with TRBJ1-2; D might be TRBD1 (6 bases). V dropped 8 bases and J dropped 6 bases, with 19 bases sitting between them. From germline, CDR1 is MDHEN and CDR2 SYDVKM. The CDR3 length is 14 residues. This CDR3 is CASRRTEGRDGYTF. CDR3 sequence (DNA): TGTGCCAGCCGGAGGACAGAAGGTCGGGATGGCTACACCTTC.

The chain uses TRBV10-3 and TRBJ2-7; TRBD1 agrees at 7 bases. This CDR3 comprises 12 residues. The V and J ends lost 10 bases and 2 bases, in that order; junction bases with no gene match: 5. CDR1 is ENHRY and CDR2 is SYGVKD in the germline V gene. The CDR3 protein is CATRDSTYEQYV. Written as DNA, the CDR3 is TGTGCCACAAGGGACAGTACCTACGAGCAGTACGTC.

This sequence joins TRBV12-3 or TRBV12-4 and TRBJ2-5; TRBD1 matches 7 bases. This CDR3 comprises 14 residues. V was clipped by 6 bases and J by 4 bases; unmatched bases: 8. CDR3 bases: TGTGCCAGCAGGCCAGGGGGTAGCAGAGAGACCCAGTACTTC. Protein: CASRPGGSRETQYF.

This chain links TRBV10-3 with TRBJ2-7; D may be TRBD1 (5 bases). CDR1 and CDR2 (germline): ENHRY, SYGVKD. V was cut by 2 bases and J by 3 bases, with 20 bases left in between. This CDR3 region has 17 residues. This chain's CDR3 is CAISEPSDREHFYEQYV. The CDR3 DNA reads as TGTGCCATCAGTGAGCCCTCCGACAGAGAACATTTCTACGAGCAGTACGTC.

The chain links TRBV29-1 to TRBJ2-1, with 9 positions matching TRBD2. The CDR3 is 15 residues long. The germline gives CDR1 SQVTM, CDR2 ANQGSEA. Germline trimming cut 7 bases from V and 10 bases from J; bases unmatched to any gene: 17. This CDR3 is CSAVRGGRALGEQFF. The CDR3 bases are TGCAGCGCGGTTCGGGGCGGGAGGGCCCTCGGGGAGCAGTTCTTC.

The chain couples TRBV5-6 to TRBJ1-1; D may be TRBD1 (5 bases). Trimming stripped 6 bases from V and 7 bases from J, with 22 bases between. The CDR3 runs 15 residues. Germline values: CDR1 SGHDT, CDR2 YYEEEE. The CDR3: CASIHGAGGIGEAFF. The CDR3 region has the DNA TGTGCCAGCATCCATGGGGCGGGGGGTATTGGTGAAGCTTTCTTT.